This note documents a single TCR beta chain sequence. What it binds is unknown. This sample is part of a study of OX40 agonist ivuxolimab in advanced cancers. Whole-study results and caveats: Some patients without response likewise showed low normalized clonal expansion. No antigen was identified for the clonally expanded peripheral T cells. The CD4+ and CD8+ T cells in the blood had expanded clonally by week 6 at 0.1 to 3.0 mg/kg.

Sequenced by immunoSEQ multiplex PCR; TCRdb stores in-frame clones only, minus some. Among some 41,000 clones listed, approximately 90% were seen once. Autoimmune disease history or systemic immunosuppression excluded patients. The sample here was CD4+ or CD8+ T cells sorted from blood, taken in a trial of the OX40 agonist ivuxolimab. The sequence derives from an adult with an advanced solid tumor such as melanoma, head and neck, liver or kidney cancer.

The CDR3 is CASSRRDRLSTDTQYF. The CDR3 region has the DNA TGTGCCAGCAGCCGCAGGGACAGGCTTAGCACAGATACGCAGTATTTT. V is TRBV5-8 and J is TRBJ2-3; 8 bases map to TRBD1. In germline, CDR1 is SGHTS, CDR2 YDEGEE. This CDR3 comprises 16 residues. After removal of 4 bases from V and 0 bases from J, the junction contained 7 bases not matched to a gene. The variable domain in full, with the rest retrieved from reference TRBV5-8 and TRBJ2-3, is EAGVTQSPTHLIKTRGQQATLRCSPISGHTSVYWYQQALGLGLQFLLWYDEGEERNRGNFPPRFSGRQFPNYSSELNVNALELEDSALYLCASSRRDRLSTDTQYFGPGTRLTVL.